These T cell receptor beta chains were read from a single sample in a study of shared clonotypes between healthy human individuals. Sequencing used immunoSEQ multiplex PCR; TCRdb keeps in-frame clones, though not all of them. The table has approximately 350,000 clones, 90% to 97% seen once. Sequences were obtained from memory CD8+ T cells sorted from blood. Source of these receptors: a man aged 25 to 40 in good health. The conserved cysteine and the conserved F or W are not part of the CDR3 here.

cdr3_length	v_call	j_call	cdr3_aa
9	TRBV11-3	TRBJ2-1	ASSLDNEQF
13	TRBV12-2	TRBJ2-5	ASTEPSVRGETQY
11	TRBV7-6	TRBJ1-1	ASSLVSFTEAF
13	TRBV5-6	TRBJ1-3	ASSLTLFSGNTIY
11	TRBV5-3	TRBJ1-2	ARRQARPIGYT
12	TRBV30	TRBJ2-1	AWSALAGNNEQF
13	TRBV9	TRBJ2-7	ASSVDSLDDYEQY
15	TRBV5-1	TRBJ2-1	ASSLGGTGLLYNEQF
11	TRBV5-1	TRBJ2-7	ASRGTGPYEQY
12	TRBV25-1	TRBJ2-5	ASGKGGIVETQY
13	TRBV5-1	TRBJ2-2	ASSLLAGLAGELF
15	TRBV28	TRBJ2-7	ASSPNPPSGRRGEQY
13	TRBV7-6	TRBJ2-5	ASSLEGGSRETQY
12	TRBV18	TRBJ2-7	ASSPGSRRNEQY